This T cell receptor beta chain was profiled in a study of T cell repertoires in cytomegalovirus infection. Germline assignment: CDR1 SEHNR and CDR2 FQNEAQ (reference sequence). This CDR3 is built from 17 residues. Trimming cost V 4 bases and J 0 bases; bases outside gene matches: 6. In the case of this clonotype: What it recognizes is unknown.

MiXCR was run by TCRdb on the reads, yielding one entry per CDR3 protein. The sample comprises roughly 500,000 distinct CDR3 sequences, about 33% of which are singletons, and roughly 17% rests with the top ten. Material: cultured PBMCs, obtained from culture after CMV antigen stimulation. The J gene is TRBJ1-5, the V gene TRBV7-9; the match to TRBD1 covers 10 bases. The origin of this receptor is a human donor in good health (CMV status not recorded). Some clones in this sample may be carry-over from other donors' samples. The CDR3: CASSSGTGAYSNQPQHF. For the CDR3, the DNA is TGTGCCAGCAGCTCCGGGACAGGGGCTTATAGCAATCAGCCCCAGCATTTT.